The rows below give T cell receptor beta chains drawn from one sample of a study of blood T cell repertoires in COVID-19. Some clones are missing from TCRdb's copy, which holds only in-frame ones; the method was immunoSEQ multiplex PCR. The data contain approximately 200,000 clones, roughly 83% of them seen just once; the ten biggest clones take up about 1.3%. Sequencing was carried out using PBMCs or T cells enriched from blood (not recorded which). The origin of the receptors is a woman aged 40 to 49 with acute COVID-19. Both conserved end residues are part of each CDR3. The D gene is left open where the match is weak. Only some rows state a clone size, as once, few, many or a class for expanded clones.

v_gene	j_gene	d_gene	abundance	CDR3aa	CDR3nt
TRBV19	TRBJ2-1	TRBD2	.	CASKELAGGYNEQFF	TGTGCCAGTAAGGAGCTAGCGGGAGGTTACAATGAGCAGTTCTTC
TRBV2	TRBJ1-3	.	.	CASRGGIGDSGNTIYF	TGTGCCAGCAGGGGGGGGATCGGGGACTCTGGAAACACCATATATTTT
TRBV7-8	TRBJ1-2	TRBD1	.	CASSPRTGSNYGYTF	TGTGCCAGCAGCCCAAGGACAGGGTCTAACTATGGCTACACCTTC
TRBV27	TRBJ2-7	.	.	CASSLQGPQYEQYF	TGTGCCAGCAGTTTACAGGGTCCCCAATACGAGCAGTACTTC
TRBV27	TRBJ1-5	.	few	CASSLAGNQPQHF	TGTGCCAGCAGTTTAGCAGGGAATCAGCCCCAGCATTTT
TRBV6-2/TRBV6-3	TRBJ1-1	.	.	CASSYSDRNTEAFF	TGTGCCAGCAGTTATTCCGACAGAAACACTGAAGCTTTCTTT
TRBV11-2	TRBJ1-2	.	.	CASSLWGRQGNYGYTF	TGTGCCAGCAGCTTATGGGGTAGGCAGGGGAACTATGGCTACACCTTC
TRBV3-1/TRBV3-2	TRBJ2-3	TRBD1	.	CASSQEQGNTQYF	TGTGCCAGCAGCCAGGAACAGGGGAATACGCAGTATTTT
TRBV18	TRBJ2-7	TRBD1	.	CASSPPAGTAYEQYF	TGTGCCAGCTCACCACCGGCCGGGACAGCCTACGAGCAGTACTTC
TRBV25-1	TRBJ1-5	TRBD1	few	CASSRDRAGQPQHF	TGTGCCAGCAGTAGGGACAGGGCCGGCCAGCCCCAGCATTTT
TRBV19	TRBJ1-4	TRBD1	.	CASSTTGVTNEKLFF	TGTGCCAGTAGTACGACAGGGGTCACTAATGAAAAACTGTTTTTT
TRBV9	TRBJ2-3	.	few	CASSSSNTRGDTQYF	TGTGCCAGCAGTTCCTCTAATACCCGGGGAGATACGCAGTATTTT
TRBV6-1	TRBJ2-7	TRBD1	.	CASSDLTGWTYEQYF	TGTGCCAGCAGTGATTTGACAGGGTGGACCTACGAGCAGTACTTC
TRBV10-2	TRBJ2-2	.	.	CASLEVGGELFF	TGCGCCAGCTTGGAGGTCGGCGGGGAGCTGTTTTTT
TRBV6-5	TRBJ2-5	.	once	CASSFSGGETQYF	TGTGCCAGCAGTTTTTCGGGTGGAGAGACCCAGTACTTC
TRBV7-9	TRBJ1-1	.	.	CAGPMNTEAFF	TGTGCCGGGCCCATGAACACTGAAGCTTTCTTT
TRBV5-1	TRBJ2-7	TRBD2	.	CASSAHGTSGTYEQYF	TGCGCCAGCAGCGCGCACGGGACTAGCGGAACCTACGAGCAGTACTTC
TRBV2	TRBJ2-1	TRBD2	.	CASRAGVYNEQFF	TGTGCCAGCAGGGCGGGAGTCTACAATGAGCAGTTCTTC
TRBV30	TRBJ1-3	.	few	CAWSRGTPSGNTIYF	TGTGCCTGGAGTCGTGGGACACCCTCTGGAAACACCATATATTTT
TRBV27	TRBJ2-7	TRBD2	.	CASSWAAGGPSEQYF	TGTGCCAGCAGTTGGGCAGCGGGAGGGCCCAGCGAGCAGTACTTC
TRBV4-3	TRBJ2-1	TRBD2	.	CASSQAGTSGGNEQFF	TGCGCCAGCAGCCAGGCAGGGACTAGCGGGGGCAATGAGCAGTTCTTC
TRBV7-3	TRBJ1-2	TRBD1	.	CASSFGQGLGGYTF	TGTGCCAGCAGCTTCGGACAGGGCCTTGGAGGCTACACCTTC
TRBV7-3	TRBJ1-1	.	.	CASSHPQGTTEAFF	TGTGCCAGCAGCCACCCACAGGGAACCACTGAAGCTTTCTTT
TRBV20-1	TRBJ1-1	.	.	CSARGSTEAFF	TGCAGTGCTAGAGGGAGCACTGAAGCTTTCTTT
TRBV29-1	TRBJ1-4	TRBD1	few	CSATTFTGANEKLFF	TGCAGCGCCACAACCTTTACAGGGGCTAATGAAAAACTGTTTTTT